These 31 T cell receptor beta chains were all obtained from the same sample, sequenced in a study of early stage breast cancer tumors. The protocol was immunoSEQ multiplex PCR, while the TCRdb copy is restricted to in-frame clones and leaves out a portion. The sample has approximately 10,000 clones; approximately 72% are singletons. The specimen sequenced was breast tumor tissue. Receptor source: a person in their forties with breast cancer.

This rearrangement joins TRBV7-9 to TRBJ1-5, with a possible D match to TRBD1 (5 bases). Germline loops: CDR1 SEHNR, CDR2 FQNEAQ (reference sequence). The CDR3 length is 14 residues. With 5 bases removed from V and 3 bases from J, the gap between germline ends came to 11 bases. The CDR3 loop is CASSAPGPNQPQHF. The CDR3 region has the DNA TGTGCCAGCAGCGCGCCGGGGCCCAATCAGCCCCAGCATTTT.

The DNA of the CDR3 is TGTGCCAGTAGTAAGGCAGGGGGGGGCACTGAAGCTTTCTTT. Protein: CASSKAGGGTEAFF. The rearrangement links TRBV19 to TRBJ1-1, with TRBD1 matching over 7 bases. The CDR3 spans 14 residues. Trimming removed 4 bases from V and 4 bases from J; junction bases left unmatched: 6. The germline V gene encodes CDR1 LNHDA and CDR2 SQIVND (reference sequence). Combining the CDR3 with reference TRBV19 and TRBJ1-1 gives the whole variable domain DGGITQSPKYLFRKEGQNVTLSCEQNLNHDAMYWYRQDPGQGLRLIYYSQIVNDFQKGDIAEGYSVSREKKESFPLTVTSAQKNPTAFYLCASSKAGGGTEAFFGQGTRLTVV.

The chain combines TRBV15 with TRBJ1-1, with 9 bases aligning to TRBD1. The V and J ends lost 3 bases and 13 bases, in that order; junction bases with no gene match: 9. The length of the CDR3 is 13 residues. Germline V lookup: CDR1 LNHNV, CDR2 YYDKDF (reference sequence). The DNA for the CDR3 is TGTGCCACCAGCAGGGCCCCGGGACAGGGAGTTTTCTTT. This sequence encodes CATSRAPGQGVFF.

The CDR3 bases are TGCGCCAGCAGCTTGTTAGGCACAGGGGCCATGAACACTGAAGCTTTCTTT. The encoded protein is CASSLLGTGAMNTEAFF. The chain couples TRBV5-1 to TRBJ1-1; 7 nucleotides line up with TRBD1. Trimming at V came to 1 base and at J to 0 bases, leaving 9 bases not matched to a gene. The CDR3 length is 17 residues. Germline V gene data show CDR1 as SGHRS and CDR2 as YFSETQ.

The chain joins TRBV9 to TRBJ2-3, with TRBD1 matching 8 bases. Per germline, CDR1 SGDLS and CDR2 YYNGEE. The CDR3 contains 18 residues. J gave up 0 bases and V 2 bases, and 11 bases lay outside the gene matches. This chain's CDR3 is CASSVGRTGRVSTDTQYF. In DNA form, the CDR3 reads TGTGCCAGCAGCGTCGGTCGGACAGGGCGGGTTAGCACAGATACGCAGTATTTT.

This chain uses TRBV4-2 with TRBJ2-2; D remains ambiguous. The ends were cut back, 4 bases at V and 3 bases at J, with 6 bases in the middle. This CDR3 has 13 residues. CDR1 is LGHNA and CDR2 is YNFKEQ in the germline V gene. For the CDR3, the DNA is TGTGCCAGCAGCCGTCCGTACACCGGGGAGCTGTTTTTT. Translated, it gives CASSRPYTGELFF.

The CDR3 region is CASSGTTYYTDTQYF. DNA for the CDR3: TGTGCCAGCAGTGGTACAACATACTACACAGATACGCAGTATTTT. This sequence joins TRBV6-1 and TRBJ2-3; D is undetermined. The V gene's germline CDR1 is MNHNS and CDR2 SASEGT. There are 15 residues in the CDR3. V lost 4 bases, J lost 2 bases, and 13 bases lay in between.

V is TRBV4-2 and J is TRBJ2-5, with 8 bases identical to TRBD2. V was clipped by 1 base and J by 5 bases; unmatched bases: 12. This CDR3 has 17 residues. Germline V gene sequence: CDR1 LGHNA, CDR2 YNFKEQ. CDR3 nucleotide sequence: TGTGCCAGCAGCCAAGGGCGGGGCGGGAGGACGGGGGAGACCCAGTACTTC. Its protein product is CASSQGRGGRTGETQYF.

The chain employs TRBV2 and TRBJ2-2; a possible D gene is TRBD1 (7 bases). The CDR3 consists of 15 residues. Germline V gene sequence: CDR1 SNHLY, CDR2 FYNNEI. V lost 4 bases, J lost 1 base, and 10 bases lay in between. The CDR3 loop reads CASSGQGGNTGELFF. The CDR3 coding sequence is TGTGCCAGCAGTGGGCAGGGGGGGAACACCGGGGAGCTGTTTTTT.

This rearrangement joins TRBV2 to TRBJ1-5; a possible D gene is TRBD1 (5 bases). CDR1 SNHLY and CDR2 FYNNEI come from the germline V gene. Between the trimmed V and J ends, which lost 6 bases and 4 bases, there was a span of 10 bases. The CDR3 is 13 amino acids. CDR3 sequence reads: CASRAGTNQPQHF. Written as DNA, the CDR3 is TGTGCCAGCAGGGCAGGGACTAATCAGCCCCAGCATTTT.

This clone was detected a few times. This chain joins TRBV27 and TRBJ2-3; TRBD1 is a possible D gene (5 bases). The CDR3 has 18 residues. Trimming removed 1 base from V and 0 bases from J, with 17 bases in between. Per germline, CDR1 MNHEY and CDR2 SMNVEV (reference sequence). CDR3: CASSLWGGPTSSTDTQYF. The CDR3 region has the DNA TGTGCCAGCAGTTTATGGGGCGGCCCGACCTCTAGCACAGATACGCAGTATTTT.

Only a few counts were recorded for this clone. The genes are TRBV18 and TRBJ2-4; possible D gene TRBD2, 5 bases. Trimming left V 4 bases short and J 9 bases short, with 13 bases between. This CDR3 spans 13 amino acids. Germline CDR1 reads KGHSH; CDR2 reads LQKENI. Here the CDR3 DNA reads TGTGCCAGCTCACTCACCCTTGGGAGCATTCAGTACTTC. Amino acid sequence: CASSLTLGSIQYF.

This chain links TRBV30 with TRBJ2-3, with a possible D match to TRBD1 (6 bases). There are 13 residues in the CDR3. Germline V gene lookup returns CDR1 GTSNPN and CDR2 SVGIG (reference sequence). Trimming stripped 5 bases from V and 0 bases from J, with 9 bases between. The chain's CDR3 is CAWDRTSTDTQYF. CDR3 bases: TGTGCCTGGGACAGGACTAGCACAGATACGCAGTATTTT.

V and J are TRBV2 and TRBJ1-1; D gene unclear. CDR3 length equals 14 residues. Trimming left V 1 base short and J 7 bases short, with 13 bases between. The germline gives CDR1 SNHLY, CDR2 FYNNEI. CDR3 coding DNA: TGTGCCAGCAGTGAAGGCGGCGCGGGGAATGAAGCTTTCTTT. Residues: CASSEGGAGNEAFF.

The V and J genes are TRBV7-2 and TRBJ1-2; maybe TRBD1 (6 bases). The V and J ends lost 1 base and 4 bases respectively, with 13 bases between them. Germline loops: CDR1 SGHTA, CDR2 FQGNSA. The CDR3 is made up of 15 amino acids. CDR3 amino acids: CASSLGQAYGYGYTF. DNA for the CDR3: TGTGCCAGCAGCTTAGGACAGGCCTACGGCTATGGCTACACCTTC.

The chain is built from TRBV6-6 and TRBJ2-7; D is possibly TRBD2 (5 bases). Germline V CDR1 and CDR2: MNHNY, SVGAGI (reference sequence). This CDR3 has 11 amino acids. V was cut by 2 bases and J by 7 bases, with 6 bases left in between. CDR3 in amino acids: CASSYRGEQYF. The CDR3 DNA sequence: TGTGCCAGCAGTTACAGAGGGGAGCAGTACTTC.

CDR3 loop: CASSEAGATYSYEQYF. CDR3 in DNA: TGTGCCAGCAGTGAAGCCGGGGCCACTTACTCCTACGAGCAGTACTTC. The J gene is TRBJ2-7, the V gene TRBV2; D may match TRBD1 or TRBD2 (5 bases each). CDR3 length: 16 amino acids. CDR1 is SNHLY, CDR2 FYNNEI, per germline. V was shortened by 0 bases and J by 0 bases, with 12 bases between the two germline ends.

About this clone itself: This specimen includes other DNA sequences encoding the same CDR3. The chain joins TRBV11-2 to TRBJ2-7; tentatively, D is TRBD1 or TRBD2 (5 bases each). The germline V gene has CDR1 SGHAT and CDR2 FQNNGV. The CDR3 length is 13 residues. Deletions cut 4 bases from V and 10 bases from J, with 17 bases between. The CDR3, as DNA: TGTGCCAGCAGCTCATACGGGGCCTCCGAACAGTACTTC. This translates into CASSSYGASEQYF.

The chain employs TRBV7-9 and TRBJ2-5; 8 bases map to TRBD2. Germline values: CDR1 SEHNR, CDR2 FQNEAQ (reference sequence). The CDR3 is made up of 17 amino acids. V lost 7 bases and J lost 5; bases outside the gene matches: 18. CDR3 sequence: CASTKEGSGIPWETQYF. The DNA of the CDR3 is TGTGCCAGCACCAAAGAGGGTAGCGGGATCCCTTGGGAGACCCAGTACTTC.

J is TRBJ2-7 and V is TRBV27, with TRBD2 matching 9 bases. V shed 4 bases, J shed 2 bases, and the junction held 6 bases outside the gene matches. Germline V gives CDR1 MNHEY, CDR2 SMNVEV (reference sequence). CDR3 length equals 15 residues. CDR3 loop: CASSSGTSRPYEQYF. The CDR3 region has the DNA TGTGCCAGCAGTTCCGGGACTAGCAGGCCCTACGAGCAGTACTTC.

The V and J genes are TRBV10-1 and TRBJ2-5; D not certain. Germline V CDR1 and CDR2: WNHNN, SYGVQD (reference sequence). CDR3 length: 13 amino acids. V was trimmed by 8 bases and J by 1 base, leaving 11 bases between them. CDR3 DNA: TGCGCCAGCCAAGGACGGTTCCAAGAGACCCAGTACTTC. Amino acids: CASQGRFQETQYF.

The chain combines TRBV19 with TRBJ1-2, with D perhaps TRBD1 (6 bases). The V end lost 5 bases, the J end lost 5 bases, and 12 bases lay between the germline ends. Germline V gives CDR1 LNHDA, CDR2 SQIVND (reference sequence). The CDR3 covers 13 residues. The CDR3 DNA reads TGTGCCAGTAGTTCACAGGGTACTTATGGCTACACCTTC. Encoded protein: CASSSQGTYGYTF.

To note about this clone: A much larger clone lies a single base off, so this may be a read error. J is TRBJ2-5 and V is TRBV19; D is unresolved. The CDR3 sequence is 11 residues long. Germline loops: CDR1 LNHDA, CDR2 SQIVND (reference sequence). The V gene lost 3 bases and the J gene lost 1 base, with 0 bases spanning the gap. The CDR3 region has the DNA TGTGCCAGTAGTATCCAAGAGACCCAGTACTTC. It translates to CASSIQETQYF.

This chain connects TRBV7-8 to TRBJ1-5, with TRBD1 identical over 10 bases. V lost 4 bases and J lost 2; bases outside the gene matches: 8. The CDR3 is made up of 17 amino acids. Per germline, CDR1 SGHVS and CDR2 FQNEAQ. CDR3 protein: CASSSRQGARGNQPQHF. In nucleotides, the CDR3 is TGTGCCAGCAGCTCCCGACAGGGGGCGCGGGGCAATCAGCCCCAGCATTTT.

The V call is TRBV10-1, the J call TRBJ2-3; 7 bases are a match to TRBD2. The junction had 5 bases not matched to a gene; V was cut back by 6 bases and J by 2 bases. Germline V CDR1 and CDR2: WNHNN, SYGVQD (reference sequence). This CDR3 comprises 14 residues. The CDR3 DNA reads TGCGCCAGCAGCGGGGAGCGGGACACAGATACGCAGTATTTT. It encodes CASSGERDTDTQYF.

The chain recombines TRBV7-2 with TRBJ2-1; D is undetermined. CDR1 is SGHTA, CDR2 FQGNSA, per germline. V lost 1 base and J 12 bases, leaving 13 bases between the germline ends. The CDR3 is 13 residues long. The CDR3 here is CASSLDPTNRQFF. The CDR3 bases are TGTGCCAGCAGCTTAGACCCGACGAATCGGCAGTTCTTC.

The chain has TRBV29-1 and TRBJ2-7, with 7 bases that match TRBD1. The J segment lost 3 bases and the V segment lost 8 bases, leaving 4 bases of the junction unmatched. Germline CDR1 reads SQVTM; CDR2 reads ANQGSEA. The CDR3 spans 11 residues. CDR3 amino acids: CSTRDSYEQYF. The CDR3 DNA is TGCAGCACACGGGACAGCTACGAGCAGTACTTC.

The chain recombines TRBV19 with TRBJ2-7; D unresolved. The V gene's germline CDR1 is LNHDA and CDR2 SQIVND (reference sequence). This CDR3 is 15 amino acids long. V was trimmed by 3 bases and J by 0 bases, leaving 12 bases between them. The CDR3 region is CASSIAYGHSYEQYF. CDR3 coding DNA: TGTGCCAGTAGTATCGCGTATGGGCACTCCTACGAGCAGTACTTC.

The chain links TRBV5-4 to TRBJ2-7; 7 bases align to TRBD2. Per the germline V gene, CDR1 is SGHNT and CDR2 is YYREEE (reference sequence). The CDR3 length is 14 residues. J was trimmed by 5 bases and V by 4 bases; bases with no gene match: 9. CDR3 loop: CASSRGLDLNEQYF. Written as DNA, the CDR3 is TGTGCCAGCAGCCGAGGACTAGACCTTAACGAGCAGTACTTC.

In its sample, this clone was seen once. V and J are TRBV5-1 and TRBJ2-1; no reliable D call. The V gene lost 4 bases and the J gene lost 7 bases, with 21 bases spanning the gap. Germline CDR1 and CDR2: SGHRS and YFSETQ. CDR3 size: 16 residues. CDR3 amino acids: CASSHQAPLQGNEQFF. For the CDR3, the DNA is TGCGCCAGCAGCCATCAGGCGCCCCTCCAAGGGAATGAGCAGTTCTTC.

V usage is TRBV6-6 and J usage is TRBJ1-1; no clear D. CDR1 is MNHNY and CDR2 is SVGAGI in the germline V gene (reference sequence). The CDR3 spans 13 residues. V was pared by 2 bases and J by 1 base, with 5 bases between. CDR3 residues: CASSYEGNTEAFF. In DNA form, the CDR3 reads TGTGCCAGCAGTTACGAGGGGAACACTGAAGCTTTCTTT.